This TCR beta chain was profiled in a study of T cells in Graves' hyperthyroidism and ophthalmopathy. Regarding the study as a whole: Through a model of 13 V-J features, ophthalmopathy was separated from stable hyperthyroidism. Onset of ophthalmopathy came a median approximately 6 months after the model predicted it.

Using RNA transcripts as the source, TCR beta CDR3 regions were amplified. An initial round of RT-PCR targeting the TCR CDR3 relied on the HTBI primer set. MiXCR, applied by TCRdb to the multiplex PCR reads, yields one record per CDR3 protein. This table holds under 400,000 distinct CDR3 sequences, approximately 16% found once. Ophthalmopathy patients showed a Clinical Activity Score of at least 3, NOSPECS grade of at least 4 and duration under 3 months. Trimming pared 5 bases from V and 1 base from J, leaving 14 bases between. This CDR3 has 15 amino acids. The germline CDR1 and CDR2 sequences are MDHEN and SYDVKM. The count of this clonotype is one. As yet, its antigen is unknown.

This rearrangement joins TRBV28 to TRBJ2-5; D may be TRBD1 or TRBD2 (6 bases each). Material for sequencing was blood. This clonotype was obtained from a woman aged 60 to 75 with Graves' ophthalmopathy. The CDR3 spells CASSEGDSSQETQYF. The CDR3 coding sequence is TGTGCCAGCAGTGAGGGGGACTCAAGCCAAGAGACCCAGTACTTC.